This record concerns one T cell receptor (beta chain) sequence. Its antigen is currently unknown. TCRdb ran MiXCR on the multiplex PCR reads and lists one entry per CDR3 protein. Among about 11,000 distinct CDR3 sequences listed, around 34% were seen once. This sample is part of a study of breast tumors, draining lymph nodes, adjacent tissues. The ends lost 4 bases at V and 6 bases at J; junction bases unmatched: 6. This CDR3 comprises 13 residues. Germline assignment: CDR1 SNHLY and CDR2 FYNNEI. General study points: Compared with lymph nodes, tumors were less diverse; compared with nontumor tissue, more. The data were judged consistent with most tumor T cells coming from lymph node and expanding in tumor. Luminal-like breast cancer showed significantly higher tumor–nontumor repertoire similarity than basal-like. The lymph node origin of tumor T cells was framed as consistent with a hypothesis, not demonstrated.

The chain is built from TRBV2 and TRBJ2-7; TRBD1 agrees at 7 bases. This receptor was identified in a female donor with breast cancer. Some clones in this sample may be carry-over from other donors' samples. Sequenced sample: breast tumor tissue. CDR3 amino acids: CASSASTGLEQYF. CDR3 sequence (DNA): TGTGCCAGCAGTGCCTCGACAGGGCTCGAGCAGTACTTC.